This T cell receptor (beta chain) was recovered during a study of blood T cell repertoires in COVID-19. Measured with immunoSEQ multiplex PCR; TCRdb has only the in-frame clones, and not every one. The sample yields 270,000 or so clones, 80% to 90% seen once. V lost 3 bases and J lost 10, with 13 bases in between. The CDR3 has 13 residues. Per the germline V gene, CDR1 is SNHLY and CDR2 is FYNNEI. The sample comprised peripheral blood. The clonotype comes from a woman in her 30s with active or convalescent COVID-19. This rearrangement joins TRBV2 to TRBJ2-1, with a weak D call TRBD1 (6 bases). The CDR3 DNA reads TGTGCCAGCAGTGAGGAAACAGGGAGCGAGCAGTTCTTC. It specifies CASSEETGSEQFF.